This record concerns one T cell receptor beta chain sequence. In this sample, this clonotype turned up many times. The clone's antigen remains unknown. No base quality values were provided; no much bigger clone lies one nucleotide off. This record comes from a study of T cell repertoires in cytomegalovirus infection (dated by TCRdb to between 2018 and 2021). Study-wide context: The HLA type of each donor mattered for the analysis, because public TCR beta signatures pointed to carriage of CMV infection along with the matching HLA type. The research as a whole found: In both this cohort and an independent cohort of 300 to 450 donors, the cumulative frequency of public TCR beta family members distinguished carriers of CMV infection plus the relevant HLA type. In the ex vivo response, HLA-C-restricted CMV-specific TCR beta clonotypes were dominant, and in two of eight donors the single most frequent clonotype came from this HLA-C-restricted group.

The run used an Illumina HiSeq 1500. TCRdb handled the public reads itself, with Q25 trimming in fastp and clone calling in MiXCR, and kept productive beta chains. Every distinct CDR3 protein forms one entry, paired with its most common genes and DNA. The sample has 200,000 to 300,000 distinct CDR3 sequences on record, 6% to 8% of them singletons. In total, the top ten clones hold around 6.5% of the sample. From its cysteine to its phenylalanine, the CDR3 spans 13 amino acids. The retained sequence is limited to the CDR3, 39 bases, with the frame set at the first base. V loses 4 bases, J loses 7 bases, and the germline ends lie 13 bases apart. From the germline V gene, CDR1 is MDHEN and CDR2 is SYDVKM.

Input material: PBMCs. This receptor was identified in a human donor in good health (CMV status not recorded). Some clones in this sample may be carry-over from other donors' samples. Rearrangement joined TRBV28 to TRBJ1-2; perhaps TRBD1 is the D gene, with 5 bases matching. The DNA sequence is as follows: TGTGCCAGCAGTTACGGGACGCTTGGTGGCTACACCTTC. Its coded protein is CASSYGTLGGYTF.